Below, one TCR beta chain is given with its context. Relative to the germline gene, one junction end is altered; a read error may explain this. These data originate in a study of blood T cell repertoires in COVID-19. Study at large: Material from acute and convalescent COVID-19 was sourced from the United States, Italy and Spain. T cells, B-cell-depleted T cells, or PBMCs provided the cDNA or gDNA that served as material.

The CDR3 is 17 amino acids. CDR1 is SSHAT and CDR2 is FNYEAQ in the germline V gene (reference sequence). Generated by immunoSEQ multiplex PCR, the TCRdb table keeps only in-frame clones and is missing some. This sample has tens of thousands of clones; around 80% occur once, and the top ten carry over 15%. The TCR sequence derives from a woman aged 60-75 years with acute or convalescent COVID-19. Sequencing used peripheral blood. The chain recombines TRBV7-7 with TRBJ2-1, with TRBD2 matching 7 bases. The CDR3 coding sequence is TGTGCTAGCAGCTCTTTAGCGGGCCAGAGCTCCTACAATGAGCAGTTCTTC. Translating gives CASSSLAGQSSYNEQFF.